This TCR beta chain derives from a study of vaccination and CD4 T cells after COVID-19. Study-wide background: Stimuli were overlapping spike peptide pools of SARS-CoV-2 and three common cold coronaviruses (HCoV-NL63, HCoV-OC43, HCoV-229E). As a positive control, some control cultures were given a CEFX pool, while others were given an HIV-1 Nef pool or no peptide.

This clonotype was seen a handful of times. Its antigen is currently unknown. Cultured CD4+ T cell DNA underwent sequencing with the Oncomine TCR Beta short-read assay. TCRdb recomputed calls from the PCR reads with MiXCR, one row per CDR3 protein. This table has about 20,000 distinct CDR3 sequences, about 44% appearing once. Germline-derived CDR1 and CDR2 are MGHDK and SYGVNS. The CDR3 consists of 13 residues. V dropped 6 bases and J dropped 1 base, with 9 bases sitting between them. Treatment denoted: roughly 10-day PBMC culture with coronavirus spike peptide pools or control peptides (ViraFEST assay).

The receptor's source is a human donor who had recovered from COVID-19. Here the sequenced sample was CD4+ T cells from blood, cultured in vitro, taken before SARS-CoV-2 vaccination. V usage is TRBV25-1 and J usage is TRBJ2-5; D is perhaps TRBD2 (6 bases). The CDR3 loop reads CASRGTPQETQYF. The DNA of the CDR3 is TGTGCCAGCAGGGGGACTCCCCAAGAGACCCAGTACTTC.